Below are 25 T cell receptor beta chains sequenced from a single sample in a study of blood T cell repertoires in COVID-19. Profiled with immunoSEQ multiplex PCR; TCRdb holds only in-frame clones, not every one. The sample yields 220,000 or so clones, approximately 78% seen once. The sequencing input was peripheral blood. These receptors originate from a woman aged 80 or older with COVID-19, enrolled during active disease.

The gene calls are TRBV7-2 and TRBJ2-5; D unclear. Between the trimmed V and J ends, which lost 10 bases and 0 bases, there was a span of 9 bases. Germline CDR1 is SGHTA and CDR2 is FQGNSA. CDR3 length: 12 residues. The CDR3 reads CATSPYQETQYF. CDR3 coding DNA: TGTGCCACCTCTCCGTACCAAGAGACCCAGTACTTC.

The chain's CDR3 is CAISELGTGSTEAFF. DNA of the CDR3: TGTGCCATCAGTGAGTTGGGCACCGGGAGCACTGAAGCTTTCTTT. The V call is TRBV10-3, the J call TRBJ1-1, with D unclear. V lost 1 base and J lost 4, with 13 bases in between. In germline, CDR1 is ENHRY, CDR2 SYGVKD. The CDR3 is 15 amino acids.

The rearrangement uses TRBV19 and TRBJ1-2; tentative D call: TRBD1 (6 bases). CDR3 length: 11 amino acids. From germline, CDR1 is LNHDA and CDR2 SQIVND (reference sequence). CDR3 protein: CATIGGHGYTF. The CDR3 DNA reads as TGTGCGACCATAGGGGGTCATGGCTACACCTTC.

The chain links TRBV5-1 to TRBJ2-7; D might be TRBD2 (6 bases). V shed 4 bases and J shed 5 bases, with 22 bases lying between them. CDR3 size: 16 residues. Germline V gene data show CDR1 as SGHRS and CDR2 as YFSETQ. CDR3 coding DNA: TGCGCCAGCAGCCGGACGGGGATCGGGGGTACCCACGAGCAGTACTTC. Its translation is CASSRTGIGGTHEQYF. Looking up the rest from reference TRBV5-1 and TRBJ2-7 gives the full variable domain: KAGVTQTPRYLIKTRGQQVTLSCSPISGHRSVSWYQQTPGQGLQFLFEYFSETQRNKGNFPGRFSGRQFSNSRSEMNVSTLELGDSALYLCASSRTGIGGTHEQYFGPGTRLTVT.

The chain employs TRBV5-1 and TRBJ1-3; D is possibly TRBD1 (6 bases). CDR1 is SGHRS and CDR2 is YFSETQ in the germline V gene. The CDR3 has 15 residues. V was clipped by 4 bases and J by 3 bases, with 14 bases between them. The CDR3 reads CASSRAGDGGNTIYF. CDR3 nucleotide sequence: TGCGCCAGCAGCAGGGCAGGGGATGGTGGAAACACCATATATTTT.

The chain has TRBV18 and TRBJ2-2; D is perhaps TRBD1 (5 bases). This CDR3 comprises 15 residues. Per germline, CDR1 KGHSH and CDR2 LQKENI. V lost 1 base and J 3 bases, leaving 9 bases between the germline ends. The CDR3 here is CASSPRGRYTGELFF. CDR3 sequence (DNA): TGTGCCAGCTCACCACGGGGCAGGTACACCGGGGAGCTGTTTTTT. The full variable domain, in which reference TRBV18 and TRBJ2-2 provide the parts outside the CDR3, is NAGVMQNPRHLVRRRGQEARLRCSPMKGHSHVYWYRQLPEEGLKFMVYLQKENIIDESGMPKERFSAEFPKEGPSILRIQQVVRGDSAAYFCASSPRGRYTGELFFGEGSRLTVL.

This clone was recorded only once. CDR3 loop: CASRGQGVSPLHF. CDR3 coding DNA: TGTGCCAGCAGAGGACAGGGGGTTTCACCCCTCCACTTT. The chain links TRBV6-1 to TRBJ1-6; the match to TRBD1 covers 10 bases. J gave up 9 bases and V 6 bases, and 2 bases lay outside the gene matches. The CDR3 totals 13 residues. The germline V gene encodes CDR1 MNHNS and CDR2 SASEGT.

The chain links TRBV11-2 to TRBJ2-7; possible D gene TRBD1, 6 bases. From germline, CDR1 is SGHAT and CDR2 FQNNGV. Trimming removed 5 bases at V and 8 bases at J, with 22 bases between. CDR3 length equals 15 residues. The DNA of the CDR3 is TGTGCCAGCAGCCCCGGACAGATTCACCTACGAAAGCAGTACTTC. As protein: CASSPGQIHLRKQYF. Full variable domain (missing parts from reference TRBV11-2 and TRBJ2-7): EAGVAQSPRYKIIEKRQSVAFWCNPISGHATLYWYQQILGQGPKLLIQFQNNGVVDDSQLPKDRFSAERLKGVDSTLKIQPAKLEDSAVYLCASSPGQIHLRKQYFGPGTRLTVT.

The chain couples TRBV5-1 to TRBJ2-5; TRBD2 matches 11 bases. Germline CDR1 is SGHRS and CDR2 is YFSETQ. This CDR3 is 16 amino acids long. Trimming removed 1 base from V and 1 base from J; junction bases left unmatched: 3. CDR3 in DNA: TGCGCCAGCAGCTTGACCGGGACTAGCGGCCAAGAGACCCAGTACTTC. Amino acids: CASSLTGTSGQETQYF.

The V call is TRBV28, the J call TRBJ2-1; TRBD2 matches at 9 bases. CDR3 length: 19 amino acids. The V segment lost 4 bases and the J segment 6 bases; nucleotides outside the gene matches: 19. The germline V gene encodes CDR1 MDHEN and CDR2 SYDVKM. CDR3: CASSSAGSGLAGLFNEQFF. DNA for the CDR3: TGTGCCAGCAGTTCTGCCGGGTCAGGGCTAGCGGGGTTATTCAATGAGCAGTTCTTC.

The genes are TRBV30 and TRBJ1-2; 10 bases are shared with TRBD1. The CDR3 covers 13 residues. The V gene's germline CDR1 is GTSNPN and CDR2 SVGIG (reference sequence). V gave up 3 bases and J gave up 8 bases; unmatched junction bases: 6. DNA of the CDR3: TGTGCCTGGAGCGTGACAGGGGGCGGCGGCTACACCTTC. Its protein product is CAWSVTGGGGYTF.

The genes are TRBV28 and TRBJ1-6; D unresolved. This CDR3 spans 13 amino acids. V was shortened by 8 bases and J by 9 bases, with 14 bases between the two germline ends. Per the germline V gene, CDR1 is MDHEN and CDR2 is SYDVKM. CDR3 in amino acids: CASLTPTGSPLHF. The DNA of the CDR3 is TGTGCCAGCCTCACTCCTACCGGTTCACCCCTCCACTTT.

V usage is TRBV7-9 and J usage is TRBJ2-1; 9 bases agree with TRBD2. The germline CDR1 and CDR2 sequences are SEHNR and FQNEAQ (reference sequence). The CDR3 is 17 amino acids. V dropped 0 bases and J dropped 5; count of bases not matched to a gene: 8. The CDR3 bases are TGTGCCAGCAGCTTAGCGGGACTAGCACTAACCCACAATGAGCAGTTCTTC. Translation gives CASSLAGLALTHNEQFF.

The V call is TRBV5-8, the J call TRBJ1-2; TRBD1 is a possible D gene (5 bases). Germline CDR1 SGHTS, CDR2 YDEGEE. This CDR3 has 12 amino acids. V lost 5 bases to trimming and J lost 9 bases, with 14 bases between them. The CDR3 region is CASRTSGNRYTF. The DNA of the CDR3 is TGTGCCAGCAGGACGTCAGGGAATCGCTACACCTTC.

The CDR3 here is CASSLQGNYGYTF. The CDR3 nucleotides read TGTGCCAGCAGTTTACAGGGGAACTATGGCTACACCTTC. The J gene is TRBJ1-2, the V gene TRBV12-3 or TRBV12-4; TRBD1 might be the D (6 bases). This CDR3 comprises 13 residues. V lost 2 bases to trimming and J lost 2 bases, with 6 bases between them.

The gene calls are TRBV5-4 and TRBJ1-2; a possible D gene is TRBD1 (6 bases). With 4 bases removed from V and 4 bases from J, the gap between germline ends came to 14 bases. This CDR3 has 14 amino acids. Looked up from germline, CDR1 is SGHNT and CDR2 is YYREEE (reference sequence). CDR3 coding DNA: TGTGCCAGCAGCCCCGGGGGGGGCGGCTATGGCTACACCTTC. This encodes CASSPGGGGYGYTF.

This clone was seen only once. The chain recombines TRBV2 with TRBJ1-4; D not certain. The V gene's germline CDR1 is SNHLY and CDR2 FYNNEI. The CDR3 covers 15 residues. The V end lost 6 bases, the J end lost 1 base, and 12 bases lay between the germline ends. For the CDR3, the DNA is TGTGCCAGCAGCCTACGGCAGCGAACTAATGAAAAACTGTTTTTT. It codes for CASSLRQRTNEKLFF.

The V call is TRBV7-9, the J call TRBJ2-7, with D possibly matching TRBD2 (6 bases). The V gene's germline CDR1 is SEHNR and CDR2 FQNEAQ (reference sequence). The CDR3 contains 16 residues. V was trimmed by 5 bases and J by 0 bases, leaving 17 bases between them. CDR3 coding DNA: TGTGCCAGCAGCGACCGGGGGTCCTGGAGCTCCTACGAGCAGTACTTC. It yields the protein CASSDRGSWSSYEQYF.

The DNA for the CDR3 is TGTGCCAGCAGCCACCGGGACTACATAACCTCCCTCAATGAGCAGTTCTTC. The encoded protein is CASSHRDYITSLNEQFF. This chain joins TRBV9 and TRBJ2-1, with 7 bases aligning to TRBD2. Trimming removed 4 bases from V and 6 bases from J; junction bases left unmatched: 16. CDR3 size: 17 residues. CDR1 is SGDLS and CDR2 is YYNGEE in the germline V gene.

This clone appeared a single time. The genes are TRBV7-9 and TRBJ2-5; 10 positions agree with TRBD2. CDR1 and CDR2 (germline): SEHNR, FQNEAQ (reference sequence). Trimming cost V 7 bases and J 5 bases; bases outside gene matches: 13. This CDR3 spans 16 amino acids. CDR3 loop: CASTKTSGATPETQYF. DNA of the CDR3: TGTGCCAGCACCAAAACTAGCGGGGCAACGCCGGAGACCCAGTACTTC.

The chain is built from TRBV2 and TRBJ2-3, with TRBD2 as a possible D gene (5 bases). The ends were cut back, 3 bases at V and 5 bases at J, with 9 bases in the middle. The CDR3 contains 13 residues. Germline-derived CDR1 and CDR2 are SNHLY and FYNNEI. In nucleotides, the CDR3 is TGTGCCAGCAGTGACGGTGAGGGAGATACGCAGTATTTT. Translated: CASSDGEGDTQYF.

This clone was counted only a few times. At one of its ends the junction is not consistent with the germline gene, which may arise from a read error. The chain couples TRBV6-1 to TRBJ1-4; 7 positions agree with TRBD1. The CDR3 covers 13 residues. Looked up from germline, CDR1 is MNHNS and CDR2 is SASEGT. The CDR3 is CASRDRANEKLFF. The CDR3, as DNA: TGTGCCAGCCGTGACAGGGCTAATGAAAAACTGTTTTTT.

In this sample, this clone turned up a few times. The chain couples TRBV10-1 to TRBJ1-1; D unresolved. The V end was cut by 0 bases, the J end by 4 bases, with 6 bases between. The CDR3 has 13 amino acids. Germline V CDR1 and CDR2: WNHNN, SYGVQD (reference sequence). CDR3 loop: CASSESRGTEAFF. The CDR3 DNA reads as TGCGCCAGCAGTGAGTCTAGAGGCACTGAAGCTTTCTTT.

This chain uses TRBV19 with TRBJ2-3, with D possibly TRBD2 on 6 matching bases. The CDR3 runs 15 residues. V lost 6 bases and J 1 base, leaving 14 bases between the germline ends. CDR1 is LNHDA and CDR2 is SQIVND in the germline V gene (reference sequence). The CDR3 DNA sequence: TGTGCCAGTAGACGTACGGGGGTTGGCACAGATACGCAGTATTTT. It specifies CASRRTGVGTDTQYF.

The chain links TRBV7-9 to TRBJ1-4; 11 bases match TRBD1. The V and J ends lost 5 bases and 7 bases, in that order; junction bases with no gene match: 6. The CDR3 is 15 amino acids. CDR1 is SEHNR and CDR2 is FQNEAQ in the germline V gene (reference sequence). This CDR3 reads CASSTSGTGGEKLFF. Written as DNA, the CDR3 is TGTGCCAGCAGCACCTCCGGGACAGGGGGTGAAAAACTGTTTTTT.